Described below is a single TCR beta chain sequence and its context. Its recognized antigen is unknown. No base qualities exist here, and no much larger clone lies one base off it. The sample's time point label, decoded: baseline before first vaccination. Vaccinee samples were obtained from the UK trials COV001 and COV002, which included a single-blind randomized controlled phase 2/3 trial of AZD1222 (ChAdOx1 nCoV-19) in healthy adults. Trial participant PBMC samples were collected at day 0 and day 28 after the second dose for TCRbeta chain sequencing. The sample belongs to a study of T cell responses to AZD1222 COVID-19 vaccine (dated by TCRdb to the early 2020s). Background on the whole study: AZD1222 recipients given second doses at about 4 weeks or at about 12 weeks were pooled, since spike-specific TCR depth and breadth were not found to differ between the two schedules. A total of approximately 240 trial participants underwent TCR sequencing, of whom some 210 received two doses of AZD1222 and about 25 received two doses of the MenACWY control vaccine. Enrollment into the trials was organized by age into subgroups of 18-55, 56-69 and 70-plus years, and those subgroups contained about 160, 30 and 59 TCR-sequenced participants, respectively.

V lost 0 bases and J lost 1 base, and the count of bases not matched to a germline gene is 4. CDR1 and CDR2, per the germline V gene, are SGDLS and YYNGEE. CDR3 length: 15 amino acids, cysteine to phenylalanine. Only CDR3 DNA remains: 45 bases, in frame from the first base. What the study reported, not specific to this receptor: Most participants were white British and females outnumbered males, and the authors suggested that clonal diversity may have been underestimated. The vaccine-associated CD4 TCRs covered the entire spike protein, and the dominant responses fell in regions 160-218 and 743-854. No day 14 peak-response samples were available, so repertoires were characterized only after the peak T cell response. In the small 56-69-year group, the increase in depth fell short of significance, most likely because of low power. Reportedly, almost half of the unique spike-specific TCRs recognized epitopes lying outside the regions that are mutated in the B.1.351 and B.1.1.7 variants. Conclusions about previously exposed vaccinees are limited because only five or six AZD1222 recipients were SARS-CoV-2 seropositive at baseline. After two AZD1222 doses, spike-specific TCR breadth and depth were significantly higher than at day 0 and than in MenACWY recipients.

The CDR3 regions of human TCRbeta chains were subjected to immunosequencing. The authors processed their data as follows. Repertoire TCRs were checked for matches against a reference library of SARS-CoV-2-specific TCRs that had been generated using the MIRA antigen-specificity platform. Breadth was defined as the fraction of unique TCRs that were SARS-CoV-2-associated, and depth was defined as the fraction of total T cells that were SARS-CoV-2-associated. Each spike-specific TCR was assigned to its reactive spike region and to a CD4 or CD8 class using the MIRA data. Log10-transformed breadth and depth values were compared by one-way ANOVA with Sidak's multiple comparisons tests. Drawn from immuneACCESS, this table holds only the in-frame rearrangements with V and J called that TCRdb kept. Clones are partly lost; checked studies trace under half to an unresolved V gene and leave the rest unexplained. That table gives V, J and clone size, and the DNA gave D and trimming. For this sample the table gives 95,000 to 100,000 clones, of which more than 70% were detected only once. Of the sample, approximately 1.5% falls within the top ten clones.

The sequence was collected from an adult in good health. Sequencing used peripheral blood, obtained on day 0 of AZD1222 vaccination. The rearrangement joined TRBV9 to TRBJ2-7, with 7 bases aligning to TRBD2. The bases read TGTGCCAGCAGCGTAGGCCGGACTAGTTCCTACGAGCAGTACTTC. This yields the protein CASSVGRTSSYEQYF.